This T cell receptor beta chain was profiled in a study of blood T cell repertoires in COVID-19. In the study overall: COVID-19 samples collected from the United States, Italy and Spain covered acute and convalescent phases. T cells, B-cell-depleted T cells, or PBMCs supplied cDNA or gDNA.

J gave up 6 bases and V 4 bases, and 9 bases lay outside the gene matches. Germline V CDR1 and CDR2: MDHEN, SYDVKM. This CDR3 has 15 amino acids. The method was immunoSEQ multiplex PCR; TCRdb's version includes in-frame clones alone and lacks a portion of them. The sample includes under 75,000 clones, roughly 89% seen only once; the top ten take less than 15%. The rearrangement uses TRBV28 and TRBJ1-5, with 7 bases lining up with TRBD1. Sequenced input: peripheral blood. The clonotype comes from a man aged 55 to 70 with active COVID-19. CDR3: CASSSLSTGVQPQHF. The CDR3 DNA is TGTGCCAGCAGTTCTCTCTCTACAGGGGTTCAGCCCCAGCATTTT.